This TCR beta chain was found in a study of T cell repertoires in cytomegalovirus infection. Overall study: TCR beta signatures that were public indicated CMV infection and matching HLA type. Study-level points and caveats: Using cumulative public TCR beta family frequency, the authors identified those who carried CMV together with the relevant HLA. What dominated the ex vivo response were HLA-C-restricted CMV-specific TCR beta clonotypes.

A single record per CDR3 protein comes from TCRdb applying MiXCR to the reads. The table lists roughly 920,000 distinct CDR3 sequences, 31% of them singletons. Turning to this clonotype: Its target is not known.

The specimen comprised cultured CD8+ T cells from PBMCs, sampled from culture after CMV antigen stimulation. The source of this sequence is a human donor in good health (CMV status not recorded). Some clones in this sample may be carry-over from other donors' samples.

CDR3: CVSLYSGGNTGELFF. CDR3 nucleotides: TGTGTCAGCCTGTACTCGGGGGGGAACACCGGGGAGCTGTTTTTT. The chain joins TRBV19 to TRBJ2-2; TRBD2 agrees at 7 bases. The germline CDR1 and CDR2 sequences are LNHDA and SQIVND (reference sequence). This CDR3 is 15 amino acids long.